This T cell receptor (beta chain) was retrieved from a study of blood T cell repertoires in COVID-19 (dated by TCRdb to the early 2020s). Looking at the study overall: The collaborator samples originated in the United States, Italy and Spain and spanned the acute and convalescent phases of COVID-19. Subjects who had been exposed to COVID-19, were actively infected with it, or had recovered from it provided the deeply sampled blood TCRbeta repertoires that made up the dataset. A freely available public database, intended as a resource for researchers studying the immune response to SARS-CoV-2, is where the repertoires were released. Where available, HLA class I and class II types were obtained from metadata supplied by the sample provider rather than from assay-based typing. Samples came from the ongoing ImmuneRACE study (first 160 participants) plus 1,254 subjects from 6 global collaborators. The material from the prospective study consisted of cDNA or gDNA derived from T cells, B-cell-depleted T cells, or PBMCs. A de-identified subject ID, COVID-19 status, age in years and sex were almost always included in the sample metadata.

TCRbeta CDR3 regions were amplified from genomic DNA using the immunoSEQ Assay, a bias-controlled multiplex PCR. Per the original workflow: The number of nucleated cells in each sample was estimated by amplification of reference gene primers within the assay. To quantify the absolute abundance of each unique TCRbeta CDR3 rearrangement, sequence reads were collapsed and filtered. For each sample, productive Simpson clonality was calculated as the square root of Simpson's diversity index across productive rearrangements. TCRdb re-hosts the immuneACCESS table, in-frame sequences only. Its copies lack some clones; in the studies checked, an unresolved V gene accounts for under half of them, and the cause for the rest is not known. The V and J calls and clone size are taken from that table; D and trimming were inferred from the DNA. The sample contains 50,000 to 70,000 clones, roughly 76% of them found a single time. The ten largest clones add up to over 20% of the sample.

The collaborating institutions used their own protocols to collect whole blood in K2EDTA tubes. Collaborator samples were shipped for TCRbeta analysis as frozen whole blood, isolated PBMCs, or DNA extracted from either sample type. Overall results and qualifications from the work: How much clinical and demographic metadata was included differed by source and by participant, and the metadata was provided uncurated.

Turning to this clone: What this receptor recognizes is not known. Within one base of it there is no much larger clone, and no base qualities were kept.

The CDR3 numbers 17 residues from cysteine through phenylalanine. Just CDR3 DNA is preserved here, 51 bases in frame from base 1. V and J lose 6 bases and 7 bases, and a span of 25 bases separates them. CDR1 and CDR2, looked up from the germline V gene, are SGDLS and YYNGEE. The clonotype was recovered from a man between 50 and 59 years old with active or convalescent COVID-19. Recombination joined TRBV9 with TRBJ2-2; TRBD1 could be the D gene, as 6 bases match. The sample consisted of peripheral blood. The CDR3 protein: CASNPNRAQRGSGELFF. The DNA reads TGTGCCAGCAACCCTAATCGGGCCCAGAGGGGGAGCGGGGAGCTGTTTTTT.